This T cell receptor beta chain was sequenced during a study of cytomegalovirus exposure and HLA in healthy donors (dated 2017 in TCRdb). For the study in its entirety: In an earlier analysis of 550 to 750 of the donors, 276 Gb of sequence data and approximately 100 million unique TCR beta sequences from roughly 200 million T cells were reported. Among some 400 genotyped donors of the cohort, an average of around 250,000 unique TCR beta nucleotide sequences was sequenced per donor, of which about 18% were non-productive. In a later genetic analysis, genome-wide SNP genotypes for about three fifths of the roughly 670 donors were used, and that subset was treated as a discovery cohort. Roughly 300 gigabases of sequencing data and around 88 million unique TCR sequences made up an early release that covered several hundred HLA-typed donors. Typing coverage differed by locus: A, B, C, DRB1 and DQB1 were typed in roughly 620-630 donors, DQA1 in 522, DPA1 in around 600, and DPB1 in just under 490. HLA typing included class I and class II loci at four-digit resolution. All discovery cohort repertoires had been generated using a single sequencing platform. The study profiled the T cell repertoires of fewer than 850 subjects by immunosequencing and related them to cytomegalovirus serostatus. The study was designed to test whether signatures of past pathogen exposure could be identified by cataloging public T cell receptors. To predict cytomegalovirus infection status, the study combined high-throughput TCR immunosequencing, statistical association of individual TCRs with disease status, and machine learning. Roughly 5 DR-DQ haplotypes were handled as single units for association and clustering, since linkage in the cohort was strong. Of the roughly 400 genotyped donors, roughly 80% fell in the genetic ancestry cluster associated with self-reported Caucasian donors. Besides the first cohort of about 730 subjects, a separate validation cohort made up of over 95 different subjects was used. An earlier analysis of several hundred of the donors used high-throughput TCR beta sequencing to judge whether each TCR beta V gene segment behaved as functional or pseudogenic. Donor age, sex, ethnicity and CMV serostatus were compiled together with the repertoire data. In a later analysis, previously published TCR beta repertoires from 600 to 850 donors were re-analyzed and high-resolution HLA genotyping was added so that TCR occurrence patterns could be studied. The later analysis used no new phenotypic data to find candidate immune exposures, relying instead on TCR beta sequences and their occurrence across donors. Summary of the overall study and its limitations: The cohort was sequenced for TCR beta chains only, and without alpha or paired-chain data the features that could be detected were limited. In vitro tests confirmed that a few of the cytomegalovirus-associated TCR beta chains recognize cytomegalovirus antigens. Because some donors lacked HLA typing at each locus, the association tests relied only on the typed subset. In a later analysis, HLA-associated TCR beta chains were found to be more clonally expanded and to have lower generation probabilities than equally common non-associated chains. V-gene and J-gene trimming of TCR beta chains was associated with a missense DCLRE1C variant in a later genetic analysis, and the association was replicated in an independent cohort. Seventeen rarely observed V segments, including chromosome 9 orphons, were excluded from the earlier analysis of about 500 of the donors because counts were too low. A later genetic analysis reported fewer N-insertions in productive TCRs among donors in an Asian-associated ancestry cluster than the approximately 670-donor mean. A later analysis found that TCR association rates varied across HLA loci, with DRB1 alleles showing the most associated TCRs and HLA-C alleles the fewest. According to a later analysis, most CMV-associated TCR beta chains appeared to be HLA-restricted, and the HLA associations seemed to be driven largely by CMV exposure. When HLA alleles, especially DR and DQ, strongly co-occurred, TCR associations were difficult to assign to individual alleles. Specific HLA alleles were associated with 15,000 to 20,000 TCR beta sequences at a false discovery rate of 0.05 in a later analysis. Broadly in line with IMGT annotations, most TCR beta V segments showed up in productive rearrangements about 87% or about 30% of the time in an earlier analysis of around 550 of the donors. Sequencing depth was assumed to be roughly uniform across donors in the presence/absence analyses, though that assumption may not hold. Correlated functional status among segregating V segments might reflect linkage disequilibrium, but an unknown experimental factor could not be ruled out. In both the original and validation cohorts, the classifier was reported to diagnose cytomegalovirus status with high specificity and sensitivity. A total of fewer than 200 TCR beta chains were listed by the study as associated with cytomegalovirus. A further reported finding was that TCR beta sequences accurately predicted the HLA-A and HLA-B alleles for most subjects in the first cohort. Some IMGT-functional V segments, including TRBV6-2 and TRBV6-3, could not be distinguished by the 87-base-pair reads and were therefore excluded. In a later analysis, several top co-occurrence clusters were reported to appear linked to parvovirus B19, influenza, CMV and Epstein-Barr virus. Immune exposure information for the cohort was limited to CMV serostatus. The authors suggested that the approach could potentially be generalized to other disease states and immunological phenotypes. Most TCR sequences were observed very rarely across donors, whereas some public TCRs were present in many individuals. The sequencing pipeline was judged likely to have produced a cluster of highly shared sequence variants as a technical artifact.

Counted from cysteine to phenylalanine, this CDR3 has 13 amino acids. Only the CDR3 portion is preserved as DNA: 39 bases, with reading frame beginning at the first base. The junction shows trimming of 3 bases on V and 0 bases on J, plus 6 bases between the germline ends. The CDR1 and CDR2 encoded by the germline V gene are SGDLS and YYNGEE. In total, fewer than 750 healthy bone marrow donors made up the cohort. All cohort members were sampled while nominally healthy, although unrecorded immune exposures were likely present. The donor tested CMV seronegative, placing the donor among the 350 or so seronegative members of the cohort. Each donor provided a peripheral blood sample, and peripheral blood mononuclear cells were used for TCR beta sequencing. Genomic DNA extraction from the blood cell samples was performed with the Qiagen DNeasy Blood Extraction Kit. As concerns this clone: No cognate antigen has been identified for it. No much larger clone exists at a distance of one base, and base qualities are not known.

The library came from the immunoSEQ multiplex PCR assay. For the multiplex PCR, a mixture combining 60 forward primers for TCR Vbeta segments and 13 reverse primers for TCR Jbeta segments was used. A multiplex PCR assay on genomic DNA amplified the CDR3 region of rearranged TCR beta genes. Amplified TCR beta libraries were sequenced as 87-base-pair reads on the Illumina HiSeq System. The study's own analysis went as follows. Across the 670 or so repertoires, a later analysis counted 75 million to 90 million unique TCR beta chains, 8.5 million to 12 million of which were shared by at least two donors. Raw reads were error-corrected and collapsed into unique sequences with a nearest-neighbor algorithm that merged closely related sequences to remove PCR and sequencing errors. CDR3 sequences were aligned to IMGT reference sequences to assign V, D and J gene segments. Each retained sequence needed at least a six-nucleotide match to both a V gene segment and a J gene segment. Rearrangements were called productive when the CDR3 lacked stop codons and stayed in frame with V and J; all others were non-productive. CDR3 was defined by IMGT convention, running from the second conserved V-encoded cysteine to the conserved J-encoded phenylalanine. In an earlier analysis of 587 of the donors, sequences lacking an unambiguous match to a single V gene segment were excluded. An earlier analysis of 587 of the donors called V segments functional above 56.7% productive rearrangements and segregating when the between-donor standard deviation exceeded 5%. A statistical classification framework was built to diagnose cytomegalovirus status from the catalog of TCR beta chain sequences. A later analysis assigned V and J genes by comparing TCR nucleotide sequences with IMGT/GENE-DB human TR gene sequences. In a later analysis, CDR3 sequences and most-parsimonious VDJ recombination scenarios were assigned using the TCRdist pipeline. A later analysis defined each TCR beta chain by its CDR3 amino acid sequence plus V-gene family, and excluded reads lacking a unique V-gene family. A later analysis removed 600 or so highly shared, low-generation-probability nucleotide sequences to deal with suspected cross-contamination and a sequencing artifact. In a later analysis, a clonal expansion index was calculated for each public chain from normalized within-repertoire ranks of inferred template counts. In a later analysis, generation probabilities were computed using a VDJ recombination model fitted to out-of-frame rearrangements, and the results were checked against IGoR. In a later analysis, TCR-TCR, TCR-HLA and TCR-CMV co-occurrence was scored with hypergeometric tests, and a repertoire-size bias correction was applied to TCR pairs. In a later analysis, false discovery rates were estimated by permuting HLA or CMV assignments 20 times. A later analysis grouped co-occurring TCRs with DBSCAN, adding TCRdist sequence similarity when clustering within HLA-allele-positive subsets. Repertoires with fewer than 30,000 or more than 120,000 public chains, plus five repertoires with anomalous nucleotide sharing, were excluded from co-occurrence clustering. TCRdb mirrors the immuneACCESS table, restricted to in-frame sequences. Some clones are absent from its copies; in checked studies, under half trace to an unresolved V gene, and the reason for the others is unknown. The V and J calls and clone size are taken from that table; D and trimming were inferred from the DNA. This sample comprises some 170,000 clones, 65% to 85% of them detected only once. Jointly, the top ten make up about 3% of the sample.

Rearrangement joined TRBV9 to TRBJ1-1, with no D gene named confidently. Sequencing was carried out using PBMCs. This receptor was taken from a female donor in good health and CMV-seronegative. CDR3 loop: CASSETVNTEAFF. The nucleotides are TGTGCCAGCAGCGAGACTGTGAACACTGAAGCTTTCTTT. Here the CDR3 is joined to the reference TRBV9 and TRBJ1-1 genes, and the full variable domain is: DSGVTQTPKHLITATGQRVTLRCSPRSGDLSVYWYQQSLDQGLQFLIQYYNGEERAKGNILERFSAQQFPDLHSELNLSSLELGDSALYFCASSETVNTEAFFGQGTRLTVV.